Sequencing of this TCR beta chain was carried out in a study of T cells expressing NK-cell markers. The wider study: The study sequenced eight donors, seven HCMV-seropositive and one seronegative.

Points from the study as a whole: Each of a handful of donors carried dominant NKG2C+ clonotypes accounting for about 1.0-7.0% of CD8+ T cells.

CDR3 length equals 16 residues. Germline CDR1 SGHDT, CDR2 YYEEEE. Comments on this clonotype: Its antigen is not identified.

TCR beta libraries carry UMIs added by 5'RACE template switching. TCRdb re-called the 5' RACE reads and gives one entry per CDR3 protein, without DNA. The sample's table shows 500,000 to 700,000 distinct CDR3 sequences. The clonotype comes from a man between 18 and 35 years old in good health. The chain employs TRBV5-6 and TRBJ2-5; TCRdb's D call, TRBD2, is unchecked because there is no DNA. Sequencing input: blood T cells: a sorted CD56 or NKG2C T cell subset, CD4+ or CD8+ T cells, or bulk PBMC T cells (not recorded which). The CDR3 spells CASSLAGRASKETQYF.